The sequence of this TCR beta chain was determined in a study of shared clonotypes between healthy human individuals. The repertoire was sequenced with immunoSEQ multiplex PCR; TCRdb's copy has only in-frame clones and lacks some. The sample lists around 200,000 clones, roughly 91% seen once, with around 0.067% in the top ten. Germline V lookup: CDR1 SGHVS, CDR2 FQNEAQ. There are 16 residues in the CDR3. Trimming took off 5 bases at V and 5 bases at J, with 18 bases between the two ends. The TCR comes from a woman in her 30s in good health. The sequenced material came from naive CD4+ T cells sorted from blood. Subset described: CD45RA+ positively selected. This rearrangement joins TRBV7-8 to TRBJ2-2, with D perhaps TRBD1 (5 bases). CDR3 sequence (DNA): TGTGCCAGCAGCGAACATTCAAGGGGTTGGACCGGGGAGCTGTTTTTT. Translated: CASSEHSRGWTGELFF. Combining the CDR3 with reference TRBV7-8 and TRBJ2-2 gives the whole variable domain GAGVSQSPRYKVAKRGQDVALRCDPISGHVSLFWYQQALGQGPEFLTYFQNEAQLDKSGLPSDRFFAERPEGSVSTLKIQRTQQEDSAVYLCASSEHSRGWTGELFFGEGSRLTVL.